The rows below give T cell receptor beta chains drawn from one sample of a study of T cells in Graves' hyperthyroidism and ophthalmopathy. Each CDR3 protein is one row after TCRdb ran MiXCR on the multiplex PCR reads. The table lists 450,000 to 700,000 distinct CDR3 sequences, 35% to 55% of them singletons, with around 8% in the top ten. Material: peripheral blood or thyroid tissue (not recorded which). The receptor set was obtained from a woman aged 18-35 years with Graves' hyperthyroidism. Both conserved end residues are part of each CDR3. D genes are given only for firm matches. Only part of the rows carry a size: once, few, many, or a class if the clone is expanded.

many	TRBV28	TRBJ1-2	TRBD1	TGTGCCAGCAGTATGACAGGGGGTAATGGCTACACCTTC	CASSMTGGNGYTF
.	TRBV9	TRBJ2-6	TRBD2	TGTGCCAGCAGCTACCCCGGGAACACCGAGGGACTAGCGGGCGACTCTGGGGCCAACGTCCTGACTTTC	CASSYPGNTEGLAGDSGANVLTF
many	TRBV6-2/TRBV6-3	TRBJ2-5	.	TGTGCCAGCAGTTACACGACAGTAACCCAAGAGACCCAGTACTTC	CASSYTTVTQETQYF
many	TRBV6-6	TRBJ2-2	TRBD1	TGTGCCAGCGGAAGACAGGGGGCGGTCACCGGGGAGCTGTTTTTT	CASGRQGAVTGELFF
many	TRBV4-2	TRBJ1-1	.	TGTGCCAGCAGCCAAGGATTTCGGGGACTGAACACTGAAGCTTTCTTT	CASSQGFRGLNTEAFF
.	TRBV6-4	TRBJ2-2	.	TGTGCCAGCAGTGCCGGAGGGGAGAACACCGGGGAGCTGTTTTTT	CASSAGGENTGELFF
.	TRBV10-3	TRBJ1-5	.	TGTGCCATCAGTGCGAACAGGGTTAATCAGCCCCAGCATTTT	CAISANRVNQPQHF
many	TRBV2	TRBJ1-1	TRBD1	TGTGCCAGCAGGCGACAGGGTATGAACACTGAAGCTTTCTTT	CASRRQGMNTEAFF
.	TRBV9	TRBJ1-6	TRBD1	TGTGCCAGCAGCGCCGGGACAGGGGTTTCACCCCTCCACTTT	CASSAGTGVSPLHF
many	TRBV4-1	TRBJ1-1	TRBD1	TGCGCCAGCAGCCAACAAACCGGGACAGGGAACACTGAAGCTTTCTTT	CASSQQTGTGNTEAFF
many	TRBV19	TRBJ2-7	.	TGTGCCAGTAGTATAGCAGCAGGGTCCTACGAGCAGTACTTC	CASSIAAGSYEQYF
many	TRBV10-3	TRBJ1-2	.	TGTGCCATCAGCCGCCCATCCTATGGCTACACCTTC	CAISRPSYGYTF
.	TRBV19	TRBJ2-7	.	TGTGCCAGTAGTCCACGTGAGCGCTACAATGAGCAGTACTTC	CASSPRERYNEQYF
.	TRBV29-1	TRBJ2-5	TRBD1	TGCAGCTCCCCCGACAGGGTAGGCCAAGAGACCCAGTACTTC	CSSPDRVGQETQYF
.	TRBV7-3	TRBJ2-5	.	TGTGCCAGCAGCTTAAGGAACGGGGGAGTTCTAGAGACCCAGTACTTC	CASSLRNGGVLETQYF
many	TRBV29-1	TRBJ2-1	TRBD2	TGCAGCGTTACGGGAGGGCTGCAGTTCTTC	CSVTGGLQFF
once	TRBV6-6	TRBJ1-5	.	TGTGCCAGCAGTGAAGCCGTGGCGGTTAGTTACTACGAGCATTTT	CASSEAVAVSYYEHF
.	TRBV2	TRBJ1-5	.	TGTGCCAGCGGTGACCCTAGGCAGCAAGAGACCCAGCATTTT	CASGDPRQQETQHF
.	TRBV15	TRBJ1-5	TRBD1	TGTGCCACCAGCAGAGAGAGGGGGCGGGATCAGCCCCAGCATTTT	CATSRERGRDQPQHF
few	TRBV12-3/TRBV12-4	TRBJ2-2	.	TGTGCCAGCAGCCCACTCATACTCGCGAACACCGGGGAGCTGTTTTTT	CASSPLILANTGELFF
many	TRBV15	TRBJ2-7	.	TGTGCCACCAGCAGAGATAAAACAGGGTACCACGAGCAGTACTTC	CATSRDKTGYHEQYF
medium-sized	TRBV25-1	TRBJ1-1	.	TGTGCCAGCAGTGAAGTGGGTGAAGCTTTCTTT	CASSEVGEAFF
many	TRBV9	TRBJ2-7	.	TGTGCCAGCAGCGTAGCTCCAGGGGAGGTGTACGAGCAGTACTTC	CASSVAPGEVYEQYF
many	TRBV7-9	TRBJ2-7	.	TGTGCCAGCAGCTTAGTCCCCTACGAGCAGTACTTC	CASSLVPYEQYF
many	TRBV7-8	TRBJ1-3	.	TGTGCCAGCAGCTTAGTGATGGATCACACCATATATTTT	CASSLVMDHTIYF
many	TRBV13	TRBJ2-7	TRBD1	TGTGCCAGCAGTGGGGCTCGGGACAGGGGGCAAGAGCAGTACTTC	CASSGARDRGQEQYF
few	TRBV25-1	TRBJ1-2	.	TGTGCCAAAGAACAAGGGGCAGGCTATGGCTACACTTTC	CAKEQGAGYGYTF
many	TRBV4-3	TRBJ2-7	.	TGCGCCAGCAGCCAAGAAGGAGGGGCGAAATACGAGCAGTACTTC	CASSQEGGAKYEQYF